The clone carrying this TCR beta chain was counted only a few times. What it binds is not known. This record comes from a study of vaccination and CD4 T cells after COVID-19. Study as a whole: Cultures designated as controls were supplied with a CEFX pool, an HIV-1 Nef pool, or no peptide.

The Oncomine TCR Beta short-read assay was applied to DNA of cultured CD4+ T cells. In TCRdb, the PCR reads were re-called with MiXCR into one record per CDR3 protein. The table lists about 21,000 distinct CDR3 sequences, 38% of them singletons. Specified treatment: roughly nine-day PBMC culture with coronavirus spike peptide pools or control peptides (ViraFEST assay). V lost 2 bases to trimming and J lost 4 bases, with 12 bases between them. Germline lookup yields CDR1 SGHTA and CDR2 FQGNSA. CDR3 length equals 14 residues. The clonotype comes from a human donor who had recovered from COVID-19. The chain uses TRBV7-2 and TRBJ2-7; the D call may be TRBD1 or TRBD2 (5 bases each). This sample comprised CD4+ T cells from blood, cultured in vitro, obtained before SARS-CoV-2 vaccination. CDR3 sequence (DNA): TGTGCCAGCAGCTTAAGTGGGGGTGGATACGAGCAGTACTTC. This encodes CASSLSGGGYEQYF.